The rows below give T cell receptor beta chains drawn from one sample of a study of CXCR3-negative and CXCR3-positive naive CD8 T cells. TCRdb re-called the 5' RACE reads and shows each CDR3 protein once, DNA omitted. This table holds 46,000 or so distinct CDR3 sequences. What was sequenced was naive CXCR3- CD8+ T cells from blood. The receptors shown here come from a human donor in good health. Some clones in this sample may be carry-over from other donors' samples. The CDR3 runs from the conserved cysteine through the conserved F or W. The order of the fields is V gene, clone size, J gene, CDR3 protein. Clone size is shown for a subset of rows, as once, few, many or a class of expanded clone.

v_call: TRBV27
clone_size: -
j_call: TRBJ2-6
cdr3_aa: CASSLAPDADYSGANVLTF

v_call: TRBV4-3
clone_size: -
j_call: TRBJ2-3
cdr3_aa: CASSQEELAGTSTDTQYF

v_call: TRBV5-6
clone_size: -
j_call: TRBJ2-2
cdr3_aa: CASSLAASGGLTGELFF

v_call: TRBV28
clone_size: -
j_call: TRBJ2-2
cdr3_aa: CASSLTGNSRELFF

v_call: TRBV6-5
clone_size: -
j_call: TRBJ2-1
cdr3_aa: CASSYAGQSYNEQFF

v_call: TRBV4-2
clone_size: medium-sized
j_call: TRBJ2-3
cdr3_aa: CASSPQGREDTQYF

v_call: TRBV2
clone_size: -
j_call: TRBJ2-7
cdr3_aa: CASSVSQALSSDEQYF

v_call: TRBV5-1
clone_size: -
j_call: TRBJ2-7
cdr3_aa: CASSQLAGDNYEQYF

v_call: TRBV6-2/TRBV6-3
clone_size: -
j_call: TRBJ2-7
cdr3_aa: CASSLLSSGLTYEQYF

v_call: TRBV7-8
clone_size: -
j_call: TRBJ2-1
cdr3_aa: CASSLRSYEQFF

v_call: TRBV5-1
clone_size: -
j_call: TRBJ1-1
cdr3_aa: CASSLAPREETEAFF

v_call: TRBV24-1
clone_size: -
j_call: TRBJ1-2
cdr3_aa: CATSERSYGYTF

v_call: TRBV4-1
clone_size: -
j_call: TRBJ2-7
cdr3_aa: CASSHTYRGQPYEQYF

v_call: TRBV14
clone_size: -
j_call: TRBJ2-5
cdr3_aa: CASSQFDRGPQETQYF

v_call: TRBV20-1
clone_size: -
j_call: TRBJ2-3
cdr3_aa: CSAQRTGQDTDTQYF

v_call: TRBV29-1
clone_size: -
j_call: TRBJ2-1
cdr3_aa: CSVDGLGLAGTNEQFF

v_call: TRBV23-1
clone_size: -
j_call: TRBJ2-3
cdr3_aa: CASRTLGQSPEAGAEPGDTQYF

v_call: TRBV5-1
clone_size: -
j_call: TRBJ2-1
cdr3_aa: CASSLDMPGGSYNEQFF

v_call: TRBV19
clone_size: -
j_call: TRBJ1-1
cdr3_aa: CASLGGGWPTEAFF

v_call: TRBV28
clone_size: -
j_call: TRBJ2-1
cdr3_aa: CASSPLTGTPLGNNEQFF

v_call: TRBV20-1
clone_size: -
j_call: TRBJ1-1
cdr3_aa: CSGTYRGDDTEAFF

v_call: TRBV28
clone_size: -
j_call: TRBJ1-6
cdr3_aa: CASSLRPQTTGGNSPLHF

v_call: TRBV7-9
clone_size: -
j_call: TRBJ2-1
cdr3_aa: CASSLTYNEQFF

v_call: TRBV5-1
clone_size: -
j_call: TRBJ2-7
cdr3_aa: CASSWTTGEVSYEQYF

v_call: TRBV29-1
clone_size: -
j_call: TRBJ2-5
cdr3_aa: CSVEDGARGLVRMAQYF

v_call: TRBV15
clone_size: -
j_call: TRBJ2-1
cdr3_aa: CATSRDFPLAGAEQFF

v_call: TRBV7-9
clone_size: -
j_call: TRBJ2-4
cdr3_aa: CASSSRGENIQYF

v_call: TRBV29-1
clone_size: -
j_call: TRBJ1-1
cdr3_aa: CSVEPGQGAGNTEAFF

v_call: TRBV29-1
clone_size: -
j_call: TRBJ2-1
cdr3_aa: CSVSLDNEQFF

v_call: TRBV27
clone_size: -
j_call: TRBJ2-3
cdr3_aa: CASSSPRDRGYKDTQYF

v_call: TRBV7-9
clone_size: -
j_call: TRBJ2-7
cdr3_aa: CASGGGAYEQYF

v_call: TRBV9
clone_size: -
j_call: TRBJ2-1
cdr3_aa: CASSPQGSPHEQFF

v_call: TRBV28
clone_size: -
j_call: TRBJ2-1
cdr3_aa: CASSPSANNEQFF

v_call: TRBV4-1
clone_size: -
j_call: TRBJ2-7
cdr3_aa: CASSHQGQGTYEQYF

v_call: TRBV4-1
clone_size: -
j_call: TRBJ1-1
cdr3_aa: CASSQVQGDTEAFF

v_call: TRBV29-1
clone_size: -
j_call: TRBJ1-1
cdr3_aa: CSVSGNVNTEAFF

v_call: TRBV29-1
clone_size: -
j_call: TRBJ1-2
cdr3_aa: CSVVRGDYGYTF

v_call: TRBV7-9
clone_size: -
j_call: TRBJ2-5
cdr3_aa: CASSPQWSGGTEETQYF

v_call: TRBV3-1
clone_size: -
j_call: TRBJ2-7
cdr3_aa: CASSQDSIGEQYF

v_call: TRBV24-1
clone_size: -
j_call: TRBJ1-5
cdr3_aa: CATSDLASAQPQHF

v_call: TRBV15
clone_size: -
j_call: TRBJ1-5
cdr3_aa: CATSSGTGGQPQHF

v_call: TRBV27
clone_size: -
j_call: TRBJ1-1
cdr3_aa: CASSFMYRSPEAFF

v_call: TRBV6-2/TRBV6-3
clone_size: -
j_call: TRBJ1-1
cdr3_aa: CASSYLGGNRGTEAFF

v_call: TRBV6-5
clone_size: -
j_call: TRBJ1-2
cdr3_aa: CASSYRGEFYGYTF

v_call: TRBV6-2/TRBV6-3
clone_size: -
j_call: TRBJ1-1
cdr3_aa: CASSYSSRDRGLGTEAFF

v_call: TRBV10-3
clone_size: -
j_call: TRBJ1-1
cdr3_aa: CAISDPGAISNTEAFF